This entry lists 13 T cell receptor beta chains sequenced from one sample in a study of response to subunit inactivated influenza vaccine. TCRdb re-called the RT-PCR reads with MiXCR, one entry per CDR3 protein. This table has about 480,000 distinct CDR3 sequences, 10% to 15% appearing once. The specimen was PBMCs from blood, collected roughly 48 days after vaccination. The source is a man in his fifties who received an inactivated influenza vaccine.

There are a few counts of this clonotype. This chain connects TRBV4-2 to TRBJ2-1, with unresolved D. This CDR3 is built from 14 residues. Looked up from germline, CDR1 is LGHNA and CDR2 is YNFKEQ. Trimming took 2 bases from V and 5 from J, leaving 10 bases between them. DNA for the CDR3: TGTGCCAGCAGCCAAATCGGTCACGACAATGAGCAGTTCTTC. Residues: CASSQIGHDNEQFF.

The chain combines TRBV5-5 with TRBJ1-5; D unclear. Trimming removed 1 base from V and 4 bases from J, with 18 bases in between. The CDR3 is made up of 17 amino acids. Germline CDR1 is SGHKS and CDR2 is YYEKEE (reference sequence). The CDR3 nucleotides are TGTGCCAGCAGCTTGACAGTTACGGAACTAGCAAATCAGCCCCAGCATTTT. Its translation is CASSLTVTELANQPQHF.

CDR3 amino acids: CSARRSWDNLNIQYF. DNA for the CDR3: TGCAGTGCTAGAAGGTCTTGGGACAACCTAAACATTCAGTACTTC. The rearrangement uses TRBV20-1 and TRBJ2-4; perhaps TRBD1 as D (6 bases). The CDR3 consists of 15 residues. Trimming left V 2 bases short and J 6 bases short, with 17 bases between. Germline lookup yields CDR1 DFQATT and CDR2 SNEGSKA (reference sequence).

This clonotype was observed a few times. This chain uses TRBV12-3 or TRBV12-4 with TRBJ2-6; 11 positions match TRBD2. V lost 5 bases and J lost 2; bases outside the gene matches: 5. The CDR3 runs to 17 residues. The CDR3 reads CASSPGLAVAGANVLTF. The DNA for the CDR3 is TGTGCCAGCAGTCCGGGACTAGCGGTAGCTGGGGCCAACGTCCTGACTTTC.

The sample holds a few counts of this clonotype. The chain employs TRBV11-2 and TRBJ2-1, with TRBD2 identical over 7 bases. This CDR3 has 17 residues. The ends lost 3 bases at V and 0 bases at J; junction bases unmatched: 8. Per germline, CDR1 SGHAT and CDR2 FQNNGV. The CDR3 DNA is TGTGCCAGCAGCTTCCTCCACGGGGGGAGCTCCTACAATGAGCAGTTCTTC. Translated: CASSFLHGGSSYNEQFF.

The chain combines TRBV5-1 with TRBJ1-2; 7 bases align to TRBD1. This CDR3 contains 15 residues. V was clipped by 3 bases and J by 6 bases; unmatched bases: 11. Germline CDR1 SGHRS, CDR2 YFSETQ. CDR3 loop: CASSSLTGDLDGYTF. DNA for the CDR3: TGCGCCAGCAGCTCCCTCACAGGGGACCTAGATGGCTACACCTTC. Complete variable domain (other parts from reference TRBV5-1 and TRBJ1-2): KAGVTQTPRYLIKTRGQQVTLSCSPISGHRSVSWYQQTPGQGLQFLFEYFSETQRNKGNFPGRFSGRQFSNSRSEMNVSTLELGDSALYLCASSSLTGDLDGYTFGSGTRLTVV.

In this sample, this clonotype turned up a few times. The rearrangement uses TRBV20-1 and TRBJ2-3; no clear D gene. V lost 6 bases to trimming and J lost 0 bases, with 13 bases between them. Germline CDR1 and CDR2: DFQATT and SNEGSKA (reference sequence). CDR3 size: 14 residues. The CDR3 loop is CSAPRSSSTDTQYF. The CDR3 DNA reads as TGCAGTGCCCCTAGATCCTCTAGCACAGATACGCAGTATTTT.

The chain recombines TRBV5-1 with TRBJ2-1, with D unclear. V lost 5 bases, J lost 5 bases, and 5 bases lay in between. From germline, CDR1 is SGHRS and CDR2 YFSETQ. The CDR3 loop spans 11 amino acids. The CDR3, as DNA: TGCGCCAGCAGAGACGACAATGAGCAGTTCTTC. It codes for CASRDDNEQFF.

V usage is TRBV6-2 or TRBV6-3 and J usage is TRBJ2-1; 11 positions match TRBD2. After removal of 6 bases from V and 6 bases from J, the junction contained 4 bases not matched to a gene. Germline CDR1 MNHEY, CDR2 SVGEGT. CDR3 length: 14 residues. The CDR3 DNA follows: TGTGCCAGCAGACCTGGACTAGCGGGCAATGAGCAGTTCTTC. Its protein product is CASRPGLAGNEQFF.

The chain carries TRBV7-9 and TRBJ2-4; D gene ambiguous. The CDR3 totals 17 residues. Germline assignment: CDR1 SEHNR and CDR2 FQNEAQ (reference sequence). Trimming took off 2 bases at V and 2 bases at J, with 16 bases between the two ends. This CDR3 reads CASSLFLFRSPKNIQYF. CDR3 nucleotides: TGTGCCAGCAGCTTATTTTTGTTTCGGTCCCCCAAAAACATTCAGTACTTC.

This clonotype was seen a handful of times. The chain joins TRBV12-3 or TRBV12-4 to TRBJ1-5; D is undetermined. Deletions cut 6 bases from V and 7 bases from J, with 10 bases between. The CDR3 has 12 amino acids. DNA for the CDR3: TGTGCCAGCAGAAGAGAGGAACAGCCCCAGCATTTT. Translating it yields CASRREEQPQHF.

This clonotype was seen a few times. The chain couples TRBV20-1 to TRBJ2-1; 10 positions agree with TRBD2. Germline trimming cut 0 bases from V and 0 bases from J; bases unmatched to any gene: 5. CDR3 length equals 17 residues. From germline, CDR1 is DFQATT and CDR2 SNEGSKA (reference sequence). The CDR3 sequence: CSARDLAGDSSYNEQFF. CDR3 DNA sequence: TGCAGTGCTAGAGACCTAGCGGGGGACAGCTCCTACAATGAGCAGTTCTTC.

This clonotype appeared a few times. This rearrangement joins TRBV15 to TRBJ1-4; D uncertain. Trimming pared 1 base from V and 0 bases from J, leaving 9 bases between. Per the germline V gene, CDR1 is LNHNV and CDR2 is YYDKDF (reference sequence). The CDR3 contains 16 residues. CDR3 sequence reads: CATSRVTVPTNEKLFF. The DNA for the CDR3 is TGTGCCACCAGCAGAGTGACGGTACCAACTAATGAAAAACTGTTTTTT.